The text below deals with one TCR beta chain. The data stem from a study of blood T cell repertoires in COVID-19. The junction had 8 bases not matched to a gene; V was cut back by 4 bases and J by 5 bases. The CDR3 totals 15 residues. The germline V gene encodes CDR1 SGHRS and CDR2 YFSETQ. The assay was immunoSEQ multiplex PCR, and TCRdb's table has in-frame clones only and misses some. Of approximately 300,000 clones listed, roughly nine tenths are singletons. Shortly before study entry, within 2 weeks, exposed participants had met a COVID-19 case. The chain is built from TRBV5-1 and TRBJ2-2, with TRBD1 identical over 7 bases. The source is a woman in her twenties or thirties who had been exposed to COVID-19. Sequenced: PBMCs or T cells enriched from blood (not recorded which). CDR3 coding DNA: TGCGCCAGCAGCCCAGACAGGGTCGGGACCGGGGAGCTGTTTTTT. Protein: CASSPDRVGTGELFF.